Reported below is one T cell receptor beta chain. The target antigen is unknown. Per the germline V gene, CDR1 is MNHNY and CDR2 is SVGAGI (reference sequence). V shed 5 bases, J shed 8 bases, and the junction held 17 bases outside the gene matches. The length of the CDR3 is 16 residues. MiXCR was run by TCRdb on the reads, yielding one entry per CDR3 protein. The data hold 800,000 to 950,000 distinct CDR3 sequences, with approximately 30% observed a single time. The sample originates from a study of T cell repertoires in cytomegalovirus infection. Study-level information: Through public TCR beta signatures, both CMV infection and matching HLA type were indicated.

Findings of the study overall: Ex vivo, HLA-C-restricted CMV-specific TCR beta clonotypes prevailed over the rest of the response.

The receptor was derived from a human donor in good health (CMV status not recorded). Some clones in this sample may be carry-over from other donors' samples. The J gene is TRBJ1-2, the V gene TRBV6-6; 7 nucleotides agree with TRBD1. This specimen consisted of cultured CD8+ T cells from PBMCs, obtained from culture after CMV antigen stimulation. The CDR3 coding sequence is TGTGCCAGCAGTCCGACCCCGACAGGGCCATTGGGCGGCTACACCTTC. It specifies CASSPTPTGPLGGYTF.